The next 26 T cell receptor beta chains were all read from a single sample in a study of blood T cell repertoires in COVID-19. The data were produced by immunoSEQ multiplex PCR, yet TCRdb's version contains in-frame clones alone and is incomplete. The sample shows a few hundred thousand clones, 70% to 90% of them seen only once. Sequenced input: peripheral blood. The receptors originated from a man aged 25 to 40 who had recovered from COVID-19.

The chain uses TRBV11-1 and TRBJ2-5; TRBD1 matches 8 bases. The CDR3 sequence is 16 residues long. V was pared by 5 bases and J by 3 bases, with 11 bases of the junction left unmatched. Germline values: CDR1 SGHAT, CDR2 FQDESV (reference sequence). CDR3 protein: CASSQGAALIEETQYF. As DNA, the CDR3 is TGTGCCAGCAGCCAGGGGGCGGCCCTTATAGAAGAGACCCAGTACTTC.

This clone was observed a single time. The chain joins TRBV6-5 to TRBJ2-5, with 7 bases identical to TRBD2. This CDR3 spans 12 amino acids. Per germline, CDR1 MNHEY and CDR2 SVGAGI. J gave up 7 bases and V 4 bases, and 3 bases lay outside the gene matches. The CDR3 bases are TGTGCCAGCAGTTCACCGGGGGGGACCCAGTACTTC. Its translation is CASSSPGGTQYF.

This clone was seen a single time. CDR3: CASRDWYEQYF. The CDR3, as DNA: TGTGCCAGCAGGGACTGGTACGAGCAGTACTTC. The genes are TRBV27 and TRBJ2-7, with a weak D call TRBD2 (5 bases). Trimming removed 6 bases at V and 4 bases at J, with 7 bases between. Germline CDR1 is MNHEY and CDR2 is SMNVEV (reference sequence). The CDR3 totals 11 residues.

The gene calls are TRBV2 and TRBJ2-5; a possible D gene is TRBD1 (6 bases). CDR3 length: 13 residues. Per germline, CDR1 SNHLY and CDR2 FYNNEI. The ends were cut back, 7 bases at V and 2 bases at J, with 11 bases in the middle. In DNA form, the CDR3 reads TGTGCCAGCACAACAGGGAAACAAGAGACCCAGTACTTC. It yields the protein CASTTGKQETQYF.

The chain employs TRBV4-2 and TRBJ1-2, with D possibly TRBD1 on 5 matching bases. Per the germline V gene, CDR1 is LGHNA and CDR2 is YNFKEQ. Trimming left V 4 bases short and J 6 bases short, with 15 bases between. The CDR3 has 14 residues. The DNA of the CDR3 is TGTGCCAGCAGCCGAGCGGGGGGGTTACATGGCTACACCTTC. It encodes CASSRAGGLHGYTF.

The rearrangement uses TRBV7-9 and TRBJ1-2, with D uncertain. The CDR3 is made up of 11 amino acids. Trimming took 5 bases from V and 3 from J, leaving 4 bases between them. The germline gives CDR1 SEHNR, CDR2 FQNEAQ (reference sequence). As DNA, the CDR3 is TGTGCCAGCAGCCCCGACTATGGCTACACCTTC. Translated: CASSPDYGYTF.

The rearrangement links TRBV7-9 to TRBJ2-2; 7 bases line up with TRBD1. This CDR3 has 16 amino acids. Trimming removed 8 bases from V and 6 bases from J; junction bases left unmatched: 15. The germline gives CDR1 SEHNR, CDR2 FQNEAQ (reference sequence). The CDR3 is CASPPEGRGLAGELFF. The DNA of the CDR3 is TGTGCCAGCCCCCCCGAGGGCAGGGGGTTGGCCGGGGAGCTGTTTTTT.

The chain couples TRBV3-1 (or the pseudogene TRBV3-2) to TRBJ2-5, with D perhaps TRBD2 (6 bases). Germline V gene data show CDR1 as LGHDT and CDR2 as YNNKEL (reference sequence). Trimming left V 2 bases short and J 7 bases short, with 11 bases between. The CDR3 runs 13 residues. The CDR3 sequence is CASSQNGRGTQYF. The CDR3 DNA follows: TGTGCCAGCAGCCAAAATGGGCGGGGGACCCAGTACTTC.

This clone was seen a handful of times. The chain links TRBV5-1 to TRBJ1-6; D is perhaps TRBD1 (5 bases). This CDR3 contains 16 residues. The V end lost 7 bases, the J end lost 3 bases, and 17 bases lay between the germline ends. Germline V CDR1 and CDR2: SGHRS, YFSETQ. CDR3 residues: CASRGDSHLYNSPLHF. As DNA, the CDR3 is TGCGCCAGCCGCGGTGACAGTCATCTCTATAATTCACCCCTCCACTTT.

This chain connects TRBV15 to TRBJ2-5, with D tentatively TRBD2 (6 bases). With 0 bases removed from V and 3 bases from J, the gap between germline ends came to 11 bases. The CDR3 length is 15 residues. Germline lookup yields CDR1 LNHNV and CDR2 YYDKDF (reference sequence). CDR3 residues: CATSRDQGEEETQYF. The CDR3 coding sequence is TGTGCCACCAGCAGAGATCAAGGGGAGGAAGAGACCCAGTACTTC.

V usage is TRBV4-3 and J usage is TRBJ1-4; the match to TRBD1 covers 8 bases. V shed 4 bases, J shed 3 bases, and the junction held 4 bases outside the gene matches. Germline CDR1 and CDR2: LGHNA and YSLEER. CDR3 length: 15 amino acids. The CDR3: CASSPRTGPNEKLFF. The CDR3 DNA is TGCGCCAGCAGCCCGCGGACAGGGCCTAATGAAAAACTGTTTTTT.

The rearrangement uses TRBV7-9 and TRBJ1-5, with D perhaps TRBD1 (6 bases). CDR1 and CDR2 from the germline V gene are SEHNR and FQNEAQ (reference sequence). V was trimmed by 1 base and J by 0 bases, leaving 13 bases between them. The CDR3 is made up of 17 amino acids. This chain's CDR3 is CASSLGDNRDSNQPQHF. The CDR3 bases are TGTGCCAGCAGCTTAGGGGACAATAGGGATAGCAATCAGCCCCAGCATTTT.

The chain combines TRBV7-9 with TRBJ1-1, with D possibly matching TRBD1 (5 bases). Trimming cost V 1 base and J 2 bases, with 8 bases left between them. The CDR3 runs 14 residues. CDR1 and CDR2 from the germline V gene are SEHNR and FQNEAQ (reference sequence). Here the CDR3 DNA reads TGTGCCAGCAGCTTAGTAAGGGGAAACACTGAAGCTTTCTTT. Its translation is CASSLVRGNTEAFF.

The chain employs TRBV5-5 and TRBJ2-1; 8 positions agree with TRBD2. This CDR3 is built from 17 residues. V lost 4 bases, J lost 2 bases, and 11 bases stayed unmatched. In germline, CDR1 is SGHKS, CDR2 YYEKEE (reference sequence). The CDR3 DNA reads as TGTGCCAGCAGCCCATCATTAGCGGGGATTACCTACAATGAGCAGTTCTTC. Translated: CASSPSLAGITYNEQFF.

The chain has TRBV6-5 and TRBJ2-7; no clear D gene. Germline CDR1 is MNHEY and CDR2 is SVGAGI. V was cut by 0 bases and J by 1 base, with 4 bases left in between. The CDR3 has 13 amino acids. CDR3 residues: CASSYSRSYEQYF. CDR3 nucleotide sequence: TGTGCCAGCAGTTACTCGAGGTCCTACGAGCAGTACTTC.

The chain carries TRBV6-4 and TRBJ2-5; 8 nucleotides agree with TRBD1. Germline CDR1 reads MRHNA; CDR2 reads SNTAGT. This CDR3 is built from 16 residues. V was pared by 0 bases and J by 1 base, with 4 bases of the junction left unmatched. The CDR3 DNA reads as TGTGCCAGCAGTGACTCCTGGACAGGGACCCAAGAGACCCAGTACTTC. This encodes CASSDSWTGTQETQYF.

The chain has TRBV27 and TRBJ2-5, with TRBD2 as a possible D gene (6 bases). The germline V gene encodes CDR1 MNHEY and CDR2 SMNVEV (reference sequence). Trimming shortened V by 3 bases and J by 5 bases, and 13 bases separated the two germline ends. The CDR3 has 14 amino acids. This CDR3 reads CASSFGRLGETQYF. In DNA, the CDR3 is TGTGCCAGCAGTTTTGGGAGGCTAGGGGAGACCCAGTACTTC.

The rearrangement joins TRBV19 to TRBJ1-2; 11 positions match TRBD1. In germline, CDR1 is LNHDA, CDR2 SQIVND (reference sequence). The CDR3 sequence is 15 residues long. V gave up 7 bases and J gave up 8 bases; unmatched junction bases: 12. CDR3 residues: CASILGTGGTLGYTF. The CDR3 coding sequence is TGTGCCAGTATTCTTGGGACAGGGGGTACTCTGGGCTACACCTTC.

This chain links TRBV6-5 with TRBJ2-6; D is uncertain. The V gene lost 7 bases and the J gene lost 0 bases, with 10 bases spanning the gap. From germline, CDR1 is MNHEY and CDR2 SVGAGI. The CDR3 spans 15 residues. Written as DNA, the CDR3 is TGTGCCAGCACCCGGTACCACTCTGGGGCCAACGTCCTGACTTTC. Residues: CASTRYHSGANVLTF.

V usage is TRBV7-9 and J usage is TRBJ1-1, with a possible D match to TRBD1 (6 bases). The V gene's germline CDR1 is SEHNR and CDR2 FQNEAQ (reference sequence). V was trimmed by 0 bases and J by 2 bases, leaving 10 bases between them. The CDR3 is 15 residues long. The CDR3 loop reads CASSLAGTSNTEAFF. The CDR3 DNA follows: TGTGCCAGCAGCTTAGCCGGGACATCAAACACTGAAGCTTTCTTT.

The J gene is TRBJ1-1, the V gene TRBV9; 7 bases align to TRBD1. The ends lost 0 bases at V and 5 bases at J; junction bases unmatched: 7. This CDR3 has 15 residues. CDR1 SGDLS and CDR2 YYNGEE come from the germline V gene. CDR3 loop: CASSVARTGGTEAFF. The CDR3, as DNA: TGTGCCAGCAGCGTAGCTCGGACAGGCGGGACTGAAGCTTTCTTT.

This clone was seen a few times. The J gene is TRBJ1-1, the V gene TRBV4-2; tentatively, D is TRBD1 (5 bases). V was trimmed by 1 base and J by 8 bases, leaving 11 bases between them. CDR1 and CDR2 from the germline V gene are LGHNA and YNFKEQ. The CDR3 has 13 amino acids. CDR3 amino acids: CASSQGGRYEAFF. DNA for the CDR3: TGTGCCAGCAGCCAAGGGGGCAGGTACGAAGCTTTCTTT.

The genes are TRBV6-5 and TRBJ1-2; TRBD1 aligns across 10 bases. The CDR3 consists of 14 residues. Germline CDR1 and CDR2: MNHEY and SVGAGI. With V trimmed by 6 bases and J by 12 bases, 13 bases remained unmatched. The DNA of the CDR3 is TGTGCCAGCAGCCCAGGTGGGACAGGGGAAGCAGACACCTTC. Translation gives CASSPGGTGEADTF.

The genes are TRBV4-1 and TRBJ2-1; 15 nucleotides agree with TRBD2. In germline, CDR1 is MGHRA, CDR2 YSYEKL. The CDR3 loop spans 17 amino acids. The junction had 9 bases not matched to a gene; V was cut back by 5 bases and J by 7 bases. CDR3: CASSFPGLAGGLNEQFF. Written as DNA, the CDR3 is TGCGCCAGCAGCTTTCCGGGACTAGCGGGGGGTCTGAATGAGCAGTTCTTC.

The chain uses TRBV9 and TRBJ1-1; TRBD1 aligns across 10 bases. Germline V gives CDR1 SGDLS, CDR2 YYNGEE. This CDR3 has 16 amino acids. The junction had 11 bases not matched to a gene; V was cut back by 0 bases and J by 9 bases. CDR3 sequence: CASSVVDRGAGIQAFF. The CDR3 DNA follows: TGTGCCAGCAGCGTAGTGGACAGGGGGGCGGGAATCCAAGCTTTCTTT. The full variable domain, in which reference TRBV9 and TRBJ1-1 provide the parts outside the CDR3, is DSGVTQTPKHLITATGQRVTLRCSPRSGDLSVYWYQQSLDQGLQFLIQYYNGEERAKGNILERFSAQQFPDLHSELNLSSLELGDSALYFCASSVVDRGAGIQAFFGQGTRLTVV.

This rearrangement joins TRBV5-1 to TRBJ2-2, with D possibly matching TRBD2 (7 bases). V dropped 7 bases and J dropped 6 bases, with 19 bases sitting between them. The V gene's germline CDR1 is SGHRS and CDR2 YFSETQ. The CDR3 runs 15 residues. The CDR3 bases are TGCGCCAGCGAAGAAAGGGGGGGGAATCCCGGGGAGCTGTTTTTT. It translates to CASEERGGNPGELFF.